This T cell receptor beta chain was observed in a study of shared clonotypes between healthy human individuals (dated by TCRdb to 2020 to 2021). Study-level background: The cohort comprised two women and a few men aged 18 to 49 years. Different laboratories and diverse techniques were used to prepare libraries and sequence TCR repertoires, to increase sequencing depth and limit assay-specific biases. Each donor's leukapheresis produced roughly between roughly 0.85 and 9.5 billion PBMCs. For each donor, CD4 naive and CD4 memory were each run on three plates, CD8 naive on two plates, and CD8 memory on one plate. Blood TCR repertoires of a handful of healthy adults were deeply sequenced to estimate repertoire size and the extent of clonotype sharing between individuals. The research as a whole found: Pairwise subsampling led to the expectation that sequencing depth would affect the degree of clonotype sharing among donors. Sampling was restricted to blood, and TCR repertoires in tissues likely differ from the TCR repertoires found in blood. The genetic and exposure-history diversity represented was limited by the small number of donors. Naive subsets generally had larger estimated clonotype richness than memory subsets. Compared with non-shared clonotypes, clonotypes shared by all four sorted-subset donors had higher generation probabilities. Roughly 5% of naive CD4, around 3.5% of naive CD8, approximately 2.2% of memory CD4, and approximately 0.4% of memory CD8 clonotypes were shared across four donors. Incomplete sequencing was indicated by rarefaction of sorted-subset datasets, despite the large sequencing depth.

Using the deep immunoSEQ assay, multiplex PCR amplified TCR CDR3 regions from genomic DNA. For each cell subset, the extracted genomic DNA was distributed evenly across all wells of several immunoSEQ 96-well plates, and each plate served as one replicate. Each replicate PCR for sorted subsets received around 200 ng genomic DNA, equal to about 29,000 T cell genomes. Purified libraries were quantified with a Qubit 3.0 fluorometer, sized on a Bioanalyzer 2100, and re-quantified with the KAPA Library Quantification kit. Each immunoSEQ 96-well plate was sequenced on its own single-read 150-cycle Illumina NextSeq 550 flow cell. In the original analysis: Because the immunoSEQ output held only junctional sequences and lacked quality scores, the filtering could not match the filtering applied to full-length reads. To assign V/J genes and CDR3, sequences were annotated against IMGT germline references using PyIR, a Python wrapper for IgBLAST v1.9. Any read was removed if the V/J assignment was weak (E-value above 1e-6), the CDR3 was missing, or the read contained stop codons, out-of-frame junctions, or ambiguous translated residues. V3J clonotypes were defined as sequences sharing an identical inferred V gene, J gene, and CDR3 amino acid sequence. The percentage overlap between two repertoires was calculated by dividing the number of shared unique clonotypes by the size of the smaller repertoire. RTK rarefaction, the Chao1 estimator, and Recon v2.1 estimates of unobserved clonotypes were used to assess repertoire richness. Generation probabilities were computed with OLGA for all TCRbeta clonotypes obtained by the gDNA method from a handful of donors. TCRdb carries this immuneACCESS record with in-frame sequences only. Its versions omit some clonotypes, under half of them owing to an unresolved V gene in the studies checked, with the rest unexplained. V, J and clone size reflect that table, while D and trimming were determined from the DNA. The sample profile shows 2 million to 2.5 million clones; approximately 94% of them were found once. The ten largest clones add up to roughly 0.13% of the sample.

V lost 9 bases and J lost 7 bases, and the count of bases not matched to a germline gene is 1. In the germline V gene, CDR1 corresponds to ENHRY and CDR2 to SYGVKD. Measured from the cysteine to the phenylalanine, the CDR3 is 12 residues long. The only DNA kept is the CDR3, 36 bases in frame from the first base. This clone is a singleton in its sample. Which antigen it targets is not known. No quality values exist for individual bases; no much larger clone is one base distant. Healthy HIV-negative adults with no recently reported acute infections or vaccinations were included as donors. Every donor was a Caucasian adult residing in Nashville, Tennessee, USA. CD4+ T cells were enriched through magnetic negative selection, after which naive cells were positively selected on CD45RA and the remaining negative fraction served as the memory subset. Blood was collected by leukapheresis, and PBMCs were isolated by Ficoll-Histopaque density gradient centrifugation and then cryopreserved in liquid nitrogen vapor phase. Purity and quantity of every magnetically sorted T cell population were checked by analytical flow cytometry. Genomic DNA was isolated from each sorted fraction and quantified by UV absorbance on a Nanodrop 2000c.

The TCR was taken from a young man in good health. The V and J segments used are TRBV10-3 and TRBJ2-1; TRBD2 aligns with 12 central bases. Sequenced sample: naive CD4+ T cells sorted from blood. The cell subset or site label, read with the paper, signifies: CD45RA+ positively selected. The nucleotide sequence is TGTGCCATACTAGCGGGGGGAAATGAGCAGTTCTTC. Its product reads: CAILAGGNEQFF.